Shown below are 14 T cell receptor beta chains from a single sample sequenced in a study of blood T cells in healthy people across ages. Primers used in a second PCR of roughly 7 to 11 cycles were a sample-barcoded 5' primer and a J-beta primer mix. TCRdb called the 5' RACE reads again in MiXCR, with one record for every CDR3 protein. The sample lists 650,000 or so distinct CDR3 sequences, around 52% occurring once. Sequenced: blood. The receptors derive from a woman over 75 in good health.

J is TRBJ2-1 and V is TRBV5-1, with TRBD2 matching 14 bases. CDR3 length equals 20 residues. Germline lookup yields CDR1 SGHRS and CDR2 YFSETQ. Trimming at V came to 3 bases and at J to 1 base, leaving 12 bases not matched to a gene. The CDR3 loop reads CASSSRPGLAGEGSYNEQFF. CDR3 DNA sequence: TGCGCCAGCAGCTCTAGACCGGGACTAGCGGGAGAAGGGTCCTACAATGAGCAGTTCTTC.

The chain has TRBV20-1 and TRBJ2-7, with 7 bases identical to TRBD2. This CDR3 contains 13 residues. Germline assignment: CDR1 DFQATT and CDR2 SNEGSKA (reference sequence). V trimming: 1 base; J trimming: 4 bases; junction bases outside the gene matches: 4. The CDR3 sequence is CSARGPSGYEQYF. In DNA form, the CDR3 reads TGCAGTGCTAGAGGTCCTAGCGGATACGAGCAGTACTTC.

The chain is built from TRBV12-3 or TRBV12-4 and TRBJ2-1; TRBD2 agrees at 8 bases. The CDR3 is 23 residues long. The V segment lost 6 bases and the J segment 0 bases; nucleotides outside the gene matches: 28. The CDR3 bases are TGTGCCAGCAGATTACCTAAACGCAGGACAGAAATTGCGGGGGGCCCCTCCTACAATGAGCAGTTCTTC. Encoded protein: CASRLPKRRTEIAGGPSYNEQFF.

The table lists this clonotype with a few counts. This sequence joins TRBV2 and TRBJ2-7, with 9 bases matching TRBD1. CDR3 length: 15 residues. After removal of 2 bases from V and 6 bases from J, the junction contained 8 bases not matched to a gene. Germline values: CDR1 SNHLY, CDR2 FYNNEI. CDR3 residues: CASSELGTGLREQYF. In DNA form, the CDR3 reads TGTGCCAGCAGTGAATTGGGGACAGGGCTTCGCGAGCAGTACTTC. The full variable domain, in which reference TRBV2 and TRBJ2-7 provide the parts outside the CDR3, is EPEVTQTPSHQVTQMGQEVILRCVPISNHLYFYWYRQILGQKVEFLVSFYNNEISEKSEIFDDQFSVERPDGSNFTLKIRSTKLEDSAMYFCASSELGTGLREQYFGPGTRLTVT.

The genes are TRBV12-3 or TRBV12-4 and TRBJ1-2; 9 bases agree with TRBD1. The V and J ends lost 3 bases and 0 bases, in that order; junction bases with no gene match: 2. The CDR3 runs 15 residues. CDR3 region: CASSFRQGANYGYTF. The DNA for the CDR3 is TGTGCCAGCAGTTTTCGACAGGGGGCTAACTATGGCTACACCTTC.

This clonotype was seen just once. V is TRBV29-1 and J is TRBJ2-5, with TRBD2 as a possible D gene (5 bases). CDR1 is SQVTM, CDR2 ANQGSEA, per germline. V was pared by 5 bases and J by 5 bases, with 27 bases between. The CDR3 spans 17 residues. Here the CDR3 reads CSVLPFPHGVLGETQYF. CDR3 coding DNA: TGCAGCGTTCTCCCCTTCCCGCACGGGGTGCTGGGGGAGACCCAGTACTTC.

This clonotype was counted at least ten times. The chain carries TRBV28 and TRBJ2-7, with 7 nucleotides matching TRBD2. Trimming took 6 bases from V and 3 from J; bases not matched to a gene: 14. This CDR3 has 16 residues. CDR1 and CDR2 (germline): MDHEN, SYDVKM. Here the CDR3 reads CASRPVGLAALYEQYF. CDR3 DNA sequence: TGTGCCAGCAGGCCGGTGGGTCTAGCGGCGCTCTACGAGCAGTACTTC.

The chain is built from TRBV6-1 and TRBJ2-2, with a possible D match to TRBD1 (6 bases). The germline V and J ends were trimmed by 5 bases and 6 bases, with 16 bases remaining between them. This CDR3 spans 15 amino acids. Germline-derived CDR1 and CDR2 are MNHNS and SASEGT. Here the CDR3 reads CASSSRTVSAGELFF. CDR3 sequence (DNA): TGTGCCAGCAGTAGTCGGACAGTTTCAGCCGGGGAGCTGTTTTTT.

In its sample, this clonotype was seen a few times. The chain joins TRBV12-3 or TRBV12-4 to TRBJ2-1; D not resolved. This CDR3 is built from 11 residues. V was shortened by 3 bases and J by 9 bases, with 6 bases between the two germline ends. The CDR3, as DNA: TGTGCCAGCAGTTTTTCGGGTGAGCAGTTCTTC. Protein product: CASSFSGEQFF.

This rearrangement joins TRBV7-2 to TRBJ1-5; D perhaps matches TRBD1 (5 bases). The CDR3 consists of 14 residues. V was pared by 4 bases and J by 4 bases, with 11 bases between. Germline V CDR1 and CDR2: SGHTA, FQGNSA. The CDR3: CASSSDGGNQPQHF. The DNA of the CDR3 is TGTGCCAGCAGCTCGGACGGGGGGAATCAGCCCCAGCATTTT.

This rearrangement joins TRBV6-1 to TRBJ2-3; D is undetermined. The V end was cut by 2 bases, the J end by 1 base, with 10 bases between. The CDR3 runs to 15 residues. Germline CDR1 and CDR2: MNHNS and SASEGT. The CDR3 sequence: CASSEHPPGTDTQYF. The CDR3 DNA sequence: TGTGCCAGCAGTGAACATCCTCCTGGCACAGATACGCAGTATTTT.

This clonotype was detected a few times. A much larger clonotype is one base distant, so this may be a read error. The chain has TRBV11-2 and TRBJ2-7; D ambiguous. CDR1 SGHAT and CDR2 FQNNGV come from the germline V gene. The CDR3 runs 15 residues. The CDR3 protein is CASSLHRAAAYGQYF. In DNA form, the CDR3 reads TGTGCCAGCAGCTTACATAGGGCGGCCGCCTACGGGCAGTACTTC.

The gene calls are TRBV4-2 and TRBJ1-2; 10 bases are shared with TRBD1. J was trimmed by 6 bases and V by 3 bases; bases with no gene match: 13. Germline lookup yields CDR1 LGHNA and CDR2 YNFKEQ. This CDR3 has 17 residues. CDR3 nucleotide sequence: TGTGCCAGCAGCCACCCGGGACAGGGGTGGATCTCGGATGGCTACACCTTC. Translated: CASSHPGQGWISDGYTF.

The chain has TRBV12-3 or TRBV12-4 and TRBJ1-1; 8 bases align to TRBD1. The CDR3 contains 13 residues. J lost 1 base, V lost 7 bases, and 2 bases had no gene match. Here the CDR3 DNA reads TGTGCCAGCACCGGACAGGGGAACACTGAAGCTTTCTTT. Its translation: CASTGQGNTEAFF.